This TCR beta chain was profiled in a study of blood T cell repertoires in COVID-19. Study context: The United States, Italy and Spain were the sources of the acute and convalescent COVID-19 samples.

The CDR3 has 14 amino acids. V was shortened by 3 bases and J by 0 bases, with 8 bases between the two germline ends. Looked up from germline, CDR1 is MDHEN and CDR2 is SYDVKM. In the original processing: Nucleated cell number was recorded as an estimate derived from reference gene primer amplification. Some clones are missing from TCRdb's copy, which holds only in-frame ones; the method was immunoSEQ multiplex PCR. That table gives V, J and clone size, and the DNA gave D and trimming. The data show about 160,000 clones, roughly 86% seen once. The V call is TRBV28, the J call TRBJ2-5, with TRBD2 as a possible D gene (6 bases). The clonotype originates from a woman aged 55-70 years who had recovered from COVID-19. The sample taken for sequencing was peripheral blood. CDR3 in DNA: TGTGCCAGCAGTTTCCGGGACTACCAAGAGACCCAGTACTTC. Protein product: CASSFRDYQETQYF.